This entry features one TCR beta chain sequence. Libraries were prepared by immunoSEQ multiplex PCR; TCRdb keeps only in-frame clonotypes and omits some of them. Of about 1,900,000 clones in the sample, roughly 94% were seen once. With V trimmed by 1 base and J by 2 bases, 5 bases remained unmatched. The germline V gene has CDR1 MNHEY and CDR2 SMNVEV (reference sequence). The CDR3 is 16 residues long. This entry is derived from a study of shared clonotypes between healthy human individuals. Naive CD8 cells lacked CD45RO and underwent positive selection for CCR7, leaving out terminally differentiated effector memory CD45RA+ cells.

The clonotype was recovered from a man aged 18 to 30 in good health. V and J are TRBV27 and TRBJ2-7, with 10 nucleotides matching TRBD2. Material: naive CD8+ T cells sorted from blood. The CDR3 DNA is TGTGCCAGCAGTTTATATTCCGGACTAGCGGCCTACGAGCAGTACTTC. As protein: CASSLYSGLAAYEQYF.